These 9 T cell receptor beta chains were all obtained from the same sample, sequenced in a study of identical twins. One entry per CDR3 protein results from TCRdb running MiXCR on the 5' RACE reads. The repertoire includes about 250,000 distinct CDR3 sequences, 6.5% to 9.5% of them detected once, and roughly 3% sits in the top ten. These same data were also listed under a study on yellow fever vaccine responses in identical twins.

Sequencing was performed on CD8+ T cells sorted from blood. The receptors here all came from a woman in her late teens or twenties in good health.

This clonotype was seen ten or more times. CDR3 loop: CASSVGLNTGELFF. CDR3 sequence (DNA): TGTGCCAGCAGCGTGGGGTTGAACACCGGGGAGCTGTTTTTT. J is TRBJ2-2 and V is TRBV9; D gene unclear. Trimming shortened V by 2 bases and J by 1 base, and 6 bases separated the two germline ends. CDR3 length: 14 residues. CDR1 and CDR2 from the germline V gene are SGDLS and YYNGEE.

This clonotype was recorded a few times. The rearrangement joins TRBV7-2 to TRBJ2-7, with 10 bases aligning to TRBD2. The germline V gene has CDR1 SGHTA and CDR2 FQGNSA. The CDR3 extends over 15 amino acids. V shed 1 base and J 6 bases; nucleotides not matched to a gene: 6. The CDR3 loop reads CASSLVVAGGREQYF. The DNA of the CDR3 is TGTGCCAGCAGCTTAGTAGTAGCGGGAGGTCGCGAGCAGTACTTC.

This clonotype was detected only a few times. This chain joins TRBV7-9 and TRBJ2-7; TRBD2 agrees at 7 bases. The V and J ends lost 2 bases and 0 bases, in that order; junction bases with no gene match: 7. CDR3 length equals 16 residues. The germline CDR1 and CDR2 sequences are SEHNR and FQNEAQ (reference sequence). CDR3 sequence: CASSLTASGSSYEQYF. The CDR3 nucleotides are TGTGCCAGCAGCTTAACAGCTAGCGGCAGCTCCTACGAGCAGTACTTC.

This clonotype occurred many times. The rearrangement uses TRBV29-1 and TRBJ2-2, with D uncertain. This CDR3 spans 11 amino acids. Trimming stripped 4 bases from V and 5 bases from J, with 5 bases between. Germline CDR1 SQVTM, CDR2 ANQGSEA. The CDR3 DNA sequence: TGCAGCGTTGGACAAACCGGGGAGCTGTTTTTT. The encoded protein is CSVGQTGELFF.

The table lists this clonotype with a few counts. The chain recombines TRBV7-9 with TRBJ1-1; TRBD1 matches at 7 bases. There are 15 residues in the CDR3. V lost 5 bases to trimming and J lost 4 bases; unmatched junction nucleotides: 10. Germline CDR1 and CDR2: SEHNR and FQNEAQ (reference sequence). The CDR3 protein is CASSPRQEGATEAFF. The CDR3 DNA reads TGTGCCAGCAGCCCAAGACAGGAGGGGGCCACTGAAGCTTTCTTT. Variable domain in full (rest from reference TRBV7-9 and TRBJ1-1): DTGVSQNPRHKITKRGQNVTFRCDPISEHNRLYWYRQTLGQGPEFLTYFQNEAQLEKSRLLSDRFSAERPKGSFSTLEIQRTEQGDSAMYLCASSPRQEGATEAFFGQGTRLTVV.

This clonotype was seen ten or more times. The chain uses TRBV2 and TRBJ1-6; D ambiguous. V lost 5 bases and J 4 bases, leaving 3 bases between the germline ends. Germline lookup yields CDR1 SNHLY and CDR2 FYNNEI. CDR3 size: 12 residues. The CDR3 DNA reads TGTGCCAGCAGTCCATATAATTCACCCCTCCACTTT. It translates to CASSPYNSPLHF.

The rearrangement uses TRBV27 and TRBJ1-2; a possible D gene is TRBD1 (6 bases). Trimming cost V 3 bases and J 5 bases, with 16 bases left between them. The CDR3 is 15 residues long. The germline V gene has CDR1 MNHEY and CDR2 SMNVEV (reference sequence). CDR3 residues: CASSFRPGAGYGYTF. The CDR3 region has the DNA TGTGCCAGCAGTTTCCGGCCAGGGGCGGGATATGGCTACACCTTC.

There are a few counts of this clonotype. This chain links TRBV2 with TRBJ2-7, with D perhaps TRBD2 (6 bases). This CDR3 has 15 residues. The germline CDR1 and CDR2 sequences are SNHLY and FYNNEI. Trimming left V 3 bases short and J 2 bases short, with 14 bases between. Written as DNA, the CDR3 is TGTGCCAGCAGTGAGCCGGAGGACTACGCCTACGAGCAGTACTTC. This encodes CASSEPEDYAYEQYF.

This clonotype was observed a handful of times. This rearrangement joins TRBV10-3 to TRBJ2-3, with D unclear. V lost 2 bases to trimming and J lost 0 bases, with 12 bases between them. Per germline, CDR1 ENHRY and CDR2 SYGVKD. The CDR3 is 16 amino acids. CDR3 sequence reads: CAISEPLLTSTDTQYF. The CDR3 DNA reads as TGTGCCATCAGTGAGCCCCTCCTGACTAGCACAGATACGCAGTATTTT.